The clone carrying this T cell receptor beta chain was found a few times. The antigen remains undetermined. The data originate from a study of T cells after yellow fever vaccination. The CDR3 is made up of 15 amino acids. Trimming stripped 1 base from V and 1 base from J, with 10 bases between. Each CDR3 protein gets one entry after TCRdb re-called the 5' RACE reads with MiXCR. This table holds a few hundred thousand distinct CDR3 sequences, around 16% found once. Study-wide findings and caveats: Reappearance after the booster was observed for most primary-vaccination clones (about 95% CD4, less than 90% CD8). Clonotypes appearing in both CD4 and CD8 compartments existed, and their share was small.

The source is a man between 18 and 35 years old who received the YFV17D yellow fever vaccine. Sequenced here: PBMCs, sampled more than 4 days after the first yellow fever vaccination. The rearrangement joins TRBV12-3 or TRBV12-4 to TRBJ1-1; D is possibly TRBD1 (5 bases). CDR3: CASSLVWGGNTEAFF. CDR3 sequence (DNA): TGTGCCAGCAGTTTAGTATGGGGCGGGAACACTGAAGCTTTCTTT.